These T cell receptor beta chains were read from a single sample in a study of a mutant IDH1 vaccine in newly diagnosed glioma. Their specific antigens are unknown. Assay: immunoSEQ multiplex PCR; the TCRdb copy retains only in-frame clones and omits some. The table records some 60,000 clones, roughly 79% of them present only once. The sequenced sample was PBMCs, obtained from a glioma patient whose treatment included an IDH1 peptide vaccine. The source of these receptors is a man in his forties with glioma. Each CDR3 is given with its conserved first and last residue. Fields, in order: D gene, clone size, J gene, V gene, CDR3 protein, CDR3 DNA. D genes are given only for firm matches. Clone size is shown for a subset of rows, as once, few, many or a class of expanded clone.

d_gene: NA
abundance: NA
j_gene: TRBJ1-5
v_gene: TRBV6-1
CDR3aa: CASSALGAGYQPQHF
CDR3nt: TGTGCCAGCAGTGCCCTTGGGGCAGGGTACCAGCCCCAGCATTTT

d_gene: TRBD1
abundance: NA
j_gene: TRBJ1-4
v_gene: TRBV7-9
CDR3aa: CASSFTGTGPEKLFF
CDR3nt: TGTGCCAGCAGCTTCACCGGGACAGGGCCCGAAAAACTGTTTTTT

d_gene: NA
abundance: NA
j_gene: TRBJ2-3
v_gene: TRBV7-9
CDR3aa: CASSLGIRTKDTQYF
CDR3nt: TGTGCCAGCAGCTTGGGGATTAGGACTAAAGATACGCAGTATTTT

d_gene: NA
abundance: once
j_gene: TRBJ2-1
v_gene: TRBV2
CDR3aa: CASNGGQSYNEQFF
CDR3nt: TGTGCCAGCAATGGGGGCCAATCCTACAATGAGCAGTTCTTC

d_gene: NA
abundance: once
j_gene: TRBJ2-5
v_gene: TRBV4-2
CDR3aa: CASSHALGASRETQYF
CDR3nt: TGTGCCAGCAGCCACGCCCTTGGCGCTAGCAGGGAGACCCAGTACTTC

d_gene: NA
abundance: NA
j_gene: TRBJ1-2
v_gene: TRBV16
CDR3aa: CASSRRDGNYGYTF
CDR3nt: TGTGCCAGCAGCCGCCGGGACGGCAACTATGGCTACACCTTC

d_gene: NA
abundance: NA
j_gene: TRBJ1-1
v_gene: TRBV5-6
CDR3aa: CASSLALGGLNTEAFF
CDR3nt: TGTGCCAGCAGCTTGGCCCTCGGGGGATTGAACACTGAAGCTTTCTTT

d_gene: NA
abundance: NA
j_gene: TRBJ2-7
v_gene: TRBV10-2
CDR3aa: CASRRPGQSSYEQYF
CDR3nt: TGCGCCAGCCGCAGGCCGGGCCAGAGCTCCTACGAGCAGTACTTC

d_gene: NA
abundance: NA
j_gene: TRBJ1-2
v_gene: TRBV5-4
CDR3aa: CASSDGQLANYGYTF
CDR3nt: TGTGCCAGCAGCGACGGACAGTTAGCTAACTATGGCTACACCTTC

d_gene: NA
abundance: NA
j_gene: TRBJ2-7
v_gene: TRBV5-1
CDR3aa: CASRPGGNYEQYF
CDR3nt: TGCGCCAGCAGGCCCGGGGGCAACTACGAGCAGTACTTC